This T cell receptor (beta chain) was recorded in a study of cytomegalovirus exposure and HLA in healthy donors. Turning to the study itself: There were 90 million to 140 million unique TCR beta sequences, drawn from approximately 180 million T cells, in an earlier analysis. Study-level results: Evidence from a later analysis indicated that most CMV-associated TCR beta chains looked HLA-restricted. A later analysis associated 15,000 to 20,000 TCR beta sequences with HLA alleles at a 0.05 false discovery rate.

This clone was seen a single time. What it recognizes is unknown. 13 Jbeta primers and 60 Vbeta primers were used for the PCR. The repertoire was sequenced with immunoSEQ multiplex PCR; TCRdb's copy has only in-frame clones and lacks some. The data show about 160,000 clones, around 68% seen once. There are 13 residues in the CDR3. Trimming stripped 5 bases from V and 7 bases from J, with 14 bases between. CDR1 MNHEY and CDR2 SVGAGI come from the germline V gene. J is TRBJ1-2 and V is TRBV6-5; perhaps TRBD1 as D (6 bases). Specimen: PBMCs. The sequence was obtained from a man over 45 in good health and CMV-seronegative. The CDR3 here is CASSDPQGFGYTF. DNA for the CDR3: TGTGCCAGCAGTGACCCCCAGGGGTTTGGCTACACCTTC.